The clone carrying this T cell receptor (beta chain) occurred a few times. The target antigen is unknown. V lost 6 bases and J lost 0, with 10 bases in between. Germline values: CDR1 DFQATT, CDR2 SNEGSKA (reference sequence). The CDR3 sequence is 13 residues long. The data belong to a study of T cells after yellow fever vaccination. The overall study: Preparing low-cell-number fractions relied on SMART-Seq v4 Ultra Low Input.

Conversion of TCR transcripts into cDNA relied on 5'RACE template switching, which added a universal primer site and UMIs. TCRdb called the 5' RACE reads again in MiXCR, with one record for every CDR3 protein. The data hold approximately 610,000 distinct CDR3 sequences, with about a sixth observed a single time. Overall study results and limits: Peaking on day 5 versus 15, the secondary response was faster but weaker. Clonotypes shared by both compartments, CD4 and CD8, made up a small share.

V usage is TRBV20-1 and J usage is TRBJ2-3, with D hard to call. The receptor comes from a man younger than 30 who received the YFV17D yellow fever vaccine. Specimen: PBMCs, collected less than 6 days after the first yellow fever vaccination. The CDR3 nucleotides are TGCAGTGCGCCCGGTAGTAGCACAGATACGCAGTATTTT. This codes for CSAPGSSTDTQYF.